This T cell receptor (beta chain) is from a study of blood T cell repertoires in COVID-19. Study as a whole: Acute-phase and convalescent COVID-19 samples originated in the United States, Italy and Spain. T cells, B-cell-depleted T cells, or PBMCs provided the cDNA or gDNA that served as material.

The germline V gene encodes CDR1 SEHNR and CDR2 FQNEAQ (reference sequence). Trimming cost V 5 bases and J 7 bases; bases outside gene matches: 7. There are 14 residues in the CDR3. Per the original data handling: Reference gene primer amplification in the assay estimated nucleated cell counts. Data came from immunoSEQ multiplex PCR; TCRdb stores just in-frame clones and leaves some out. V and J calls and clone size are copied from that table; D and trimming were computed from the DNA. The sample holds some 120,000 clones; 90% are singletons and the top ten take around 3.6%. The chain has TRBV7-9 and TRBJ2-1, with 8 bases that match TRBD1. This sequence originates from a man aged 45 to 65 with active COVID-19. Sequenced: peripheral blood. CDR3 nucleotide sequence: TGTGCCAGCAGCACCGGACAGGGCTGGAATGAGCAGTTCTTC. This sequence encodes CASSTGQGWNEQFF.